This T cell receptor (beta chain) was sequenced for a study of beta chain features in type 1 diabetes. Each of the CD4+ naive, central memory, regulatory and stem cell-like memory populations was sorted via CD45RO/CCR7/CD25/CD127/CD95/CD27. Per germline, CDR1 MNHEY and CDR2 SMNVEV (reference sequence). V gave up 6 bases and J gave up 2 bases; unmatched junction bases: 11. The CDR3 runs to 17 residues. The sequenced template was cDNA made from the entire isolated RNA. Repertoires were generated with immunoSEQ multiplex PCR, while TCRdb's copy carries only in-frame clones and drops some. This sample has 630,000 or so clones, with about 14% found just once. Study outcomes and limitations: Type 1 diabetes patients had VDJ junctions that carried fewer insertions and more deletions. In comparison with healthy donors, patients had naive, central memory and Treg TCRB repertoires that appeared more similar. A moderate, significant TCRB CDR3 shortening appeared in type 1 diabetes across four CD4+ subsets.

This clone was picked up a small number of times. Its matching antigen is unknown. This clonotype was obtained from a man younger than 35 with type 1 diabetes. The chain uses TRBV27 and TRBJ2-3; the match to TRBD1 covers 10 bases. Sequenced material: naive CD4+ T cells from blood. In DNA form, the CDR3 reads TGTGCCAGCAGCTCCCTTGGGACAGGGGTTTTCACAGATACGCAGTATTTT. It codes for CASSSLGTGVFTDTQYF.